The clone carrying this T cell receptor (beta chain) came up a few times. Antigen specificity is unknown. Germline-derived CDR1 and CDR2 are MNHNY and SVGAGI (reference sequence). This CDR3 is built from 13 residues. J was trimmed by 1 base and V by 10 bases; bases with no gene match: 4. This record comes from a study of response to subunit inactivated influenza vaccine. Findings and caveats of the study: T cells newly recruited by each seasonal influenza vaccination are few, the authors suggested.

TCRdb independently ran MiXCR on the RT-PCR reads; one entry per CDR3 protein. The profile shows under 850,000 distinct CDR3 sequences, about 18% of them singletons. This receptor was taken from a man over 45 who received an inactivated influenza vaccine. The sample was PBMCs from blood, taken 5 days after vaccination. J is TRBJ2-1 and V is TRBV6-6; the match to TRBD1 covers 7 bases. The CDR3, as DNA: TGTGCCATCTCGGGACAGTCCTACAATGAGCAGTTCTTC. It yields the protein CAISGQSYNEQFF.